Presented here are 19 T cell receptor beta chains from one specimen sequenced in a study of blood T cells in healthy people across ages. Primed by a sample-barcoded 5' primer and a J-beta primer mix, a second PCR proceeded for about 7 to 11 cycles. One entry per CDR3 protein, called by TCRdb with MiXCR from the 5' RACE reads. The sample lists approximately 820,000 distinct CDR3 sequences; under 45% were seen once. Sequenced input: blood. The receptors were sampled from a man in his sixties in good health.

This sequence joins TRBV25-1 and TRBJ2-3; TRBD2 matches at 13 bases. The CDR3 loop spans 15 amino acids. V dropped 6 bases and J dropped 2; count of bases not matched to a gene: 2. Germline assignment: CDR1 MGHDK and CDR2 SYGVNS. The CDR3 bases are TGTGCCAGCAGCACTAGCGGGGGGGTCACAGATACGCAGTATTTT. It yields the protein CASSTSGGVTDTQYF. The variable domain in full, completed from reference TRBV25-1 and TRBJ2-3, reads EADIYQTPRYLVIGTGKKITLECSQTMGHDKMYWYQQDPGMELHLIHYSYGVNSTEKGDLSSESTVSRIRTEHFPLTLESARPSHTSQYLCASSTSGGVTDTQYFGPGTRLTVL.

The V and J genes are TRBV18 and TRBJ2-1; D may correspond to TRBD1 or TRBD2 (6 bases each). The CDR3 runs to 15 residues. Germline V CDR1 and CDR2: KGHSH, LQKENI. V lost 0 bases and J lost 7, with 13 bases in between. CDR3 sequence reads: CASSPPGGARNEQFF. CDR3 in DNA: TGTGCCAGCTCACCACCGGGGGGCGCCCGGAATGAGCAGTTCTTC.

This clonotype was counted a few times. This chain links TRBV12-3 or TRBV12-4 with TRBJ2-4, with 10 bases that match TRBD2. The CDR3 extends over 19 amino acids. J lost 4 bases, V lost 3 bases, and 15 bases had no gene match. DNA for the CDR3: TGTGCCAGCAGTTTTGGGGAAGTTAGCGGGGGGAATATTAAAAACATTCAGTACTTC. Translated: CASSFGEVSGGNIKNIQYF.

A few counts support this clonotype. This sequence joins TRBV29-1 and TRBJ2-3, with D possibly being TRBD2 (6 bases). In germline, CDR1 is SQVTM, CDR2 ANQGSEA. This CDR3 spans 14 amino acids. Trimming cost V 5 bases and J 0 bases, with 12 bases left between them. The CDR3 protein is CSVHPGLSTDTQYF. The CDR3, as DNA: TGCAGCGTTCATCCAGGACTAAGCACAGATACGCAGTATTTT.

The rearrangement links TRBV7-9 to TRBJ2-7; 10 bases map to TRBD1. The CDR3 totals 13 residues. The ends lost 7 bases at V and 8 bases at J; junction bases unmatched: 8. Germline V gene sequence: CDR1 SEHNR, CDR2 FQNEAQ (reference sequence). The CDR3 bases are TGTGCCAGCAATTCGGGACAGGGGCGCAAGCAGTACTTC. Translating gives CASNSGQGRKQYF.

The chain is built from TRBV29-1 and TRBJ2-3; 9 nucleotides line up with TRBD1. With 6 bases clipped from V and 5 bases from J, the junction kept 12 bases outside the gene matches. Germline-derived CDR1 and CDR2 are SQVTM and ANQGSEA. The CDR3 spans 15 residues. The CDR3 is CSVDRGRTFKDTQYF. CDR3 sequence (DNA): TGCAGCGTGGACAGGGGCCGGACTTTTAAAGATACGCAGTATTTT.

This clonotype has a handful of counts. The chain's CDR3 is CASSLGGLQGLNVNEQFF. The CDR3, as DNA: TGTGCCAGCAGCTTAGGGGGGTTACAGGGTCTAAATGTCAATGAGCAGTTCTTC. This chain links TRBV7-6 with TRBJ2-1, with D possibly being TRBD1 (6 bases). Between the trimmed V and J ends, which lost 1 base and 6 bases, there was a span of 22 bases. Germline lookup yields CDR1 SGHVS and CDR2 FNYEAQ. This CDR3 has 18 amino acids.

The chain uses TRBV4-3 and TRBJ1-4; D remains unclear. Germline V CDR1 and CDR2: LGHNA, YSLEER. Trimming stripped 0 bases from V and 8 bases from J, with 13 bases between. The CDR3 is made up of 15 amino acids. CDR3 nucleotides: TGCGCCAGCAGCCAAGATGTGGGCGTTTGGGAAAAACTGTTTTTT. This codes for CASSQDVGVWEKLFF.

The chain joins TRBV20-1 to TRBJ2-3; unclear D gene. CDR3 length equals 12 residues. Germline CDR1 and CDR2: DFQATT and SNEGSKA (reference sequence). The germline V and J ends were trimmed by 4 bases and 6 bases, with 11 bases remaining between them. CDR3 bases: TGCAGTGCTACTCCTACTGGGGATACGCAGTATTTT. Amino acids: CSATPTGDTQYF.

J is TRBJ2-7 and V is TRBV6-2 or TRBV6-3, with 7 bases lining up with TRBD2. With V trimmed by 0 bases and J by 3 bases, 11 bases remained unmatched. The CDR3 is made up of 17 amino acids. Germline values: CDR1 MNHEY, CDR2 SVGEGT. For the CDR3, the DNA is TGTGCCAGCAGTTACTCGAAAACCGGACTAGGACTCTACGAGCAGTACTTC. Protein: CASSYSKTGLGLYEQYF.

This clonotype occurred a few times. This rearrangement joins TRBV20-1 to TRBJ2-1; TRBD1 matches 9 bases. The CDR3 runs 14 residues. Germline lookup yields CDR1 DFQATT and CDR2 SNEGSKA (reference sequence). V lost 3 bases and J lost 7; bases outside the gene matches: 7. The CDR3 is CSASHRDRENEQFF. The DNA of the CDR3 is TGCAGTGCTAGTCACCGGGACAGGGAAAATGAGCAGTTCTTC.

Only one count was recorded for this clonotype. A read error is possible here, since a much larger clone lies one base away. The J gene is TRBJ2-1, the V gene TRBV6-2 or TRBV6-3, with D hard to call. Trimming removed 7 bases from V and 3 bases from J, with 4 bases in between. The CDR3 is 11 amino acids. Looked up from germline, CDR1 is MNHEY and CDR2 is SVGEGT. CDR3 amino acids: CASTDYNEQFF. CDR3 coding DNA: TGTGCCAGCACCGACTACAATGAGCAGTTCTTC.

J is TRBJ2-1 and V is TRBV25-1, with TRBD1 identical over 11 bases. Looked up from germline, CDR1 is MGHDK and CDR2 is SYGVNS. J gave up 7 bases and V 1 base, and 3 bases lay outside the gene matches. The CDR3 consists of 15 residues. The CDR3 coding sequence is TGTGCCAGCAGTGAATCAGGGACAGGGGGAAATGAGCAGTTCTTC. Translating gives CASSESGTGGNEQFF.

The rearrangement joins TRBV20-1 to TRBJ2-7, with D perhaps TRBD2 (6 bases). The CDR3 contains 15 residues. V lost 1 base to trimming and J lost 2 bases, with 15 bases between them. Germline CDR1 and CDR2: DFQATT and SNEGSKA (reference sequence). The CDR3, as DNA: TGCAGTGCTAGAGCCCCAGCGGGCAGGGCCTACGAGCAGTACTTC. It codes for CSARAPAGRAYEQYF.

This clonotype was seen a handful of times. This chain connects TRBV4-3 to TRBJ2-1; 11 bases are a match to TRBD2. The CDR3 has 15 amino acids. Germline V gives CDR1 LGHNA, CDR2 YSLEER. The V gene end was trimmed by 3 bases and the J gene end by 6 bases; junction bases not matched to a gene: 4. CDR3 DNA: TGCGCCAGCAGCCACACTAGCGGGGGTGTCAATGAGCAGTTCTTC. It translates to CASSHTSGGVNEQFF.

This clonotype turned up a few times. CDR3 loop: CASSPQPAGTLSYEQYF. The CDR3 coding sequence is TGTGCCAGCTCACCGCAGCCAGCAGGGACCCTTTCCTACGAGCAGTACTTC. This chain links TRBV18 with TRBJ2-7; D could derive from TRBD1 or TRBD2 (5 bases each). V was cut by 3 bases and J by 1 base, with 19 bases left in between. CDR1 and CDR2 from the germline V gene are KGHSH and LQKENI. The CDR3 runs 17 residues.

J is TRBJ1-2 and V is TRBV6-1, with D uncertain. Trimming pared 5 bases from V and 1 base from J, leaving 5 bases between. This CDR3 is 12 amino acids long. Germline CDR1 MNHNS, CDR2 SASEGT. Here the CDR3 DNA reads TGTGCCAGCAGTACCTATAACTATGGCTACACCTTC. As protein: CASSTYNYGYTF.

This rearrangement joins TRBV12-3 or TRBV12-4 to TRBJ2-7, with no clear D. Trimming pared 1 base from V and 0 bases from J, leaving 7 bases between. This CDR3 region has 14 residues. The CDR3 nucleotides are TGTGCCAGCAGTTTAGGCAGGCTCTCCTACGAGCAGTACTTC. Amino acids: CASSLGRLSYEQYF.

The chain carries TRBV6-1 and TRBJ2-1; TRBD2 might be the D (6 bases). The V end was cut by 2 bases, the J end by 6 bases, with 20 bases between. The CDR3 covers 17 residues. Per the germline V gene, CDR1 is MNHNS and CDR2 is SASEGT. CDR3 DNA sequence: TGTGCCAGCAGTGAATGGGGTGTGTCAGGAGGGTTCAATGAGCAGTTCTTC. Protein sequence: CASSEWGVSGGFNEQFF.